This entry is about one T cell receptor (beta chain). The sample originates from a study of T cell changes during pregnancy in multiple sclerosis. The germline V and J ends were trimmed by 2 bases and 8 bases, with 9 bases remaining between them. Germline V lookup: CDR1 SGHTA, CDR2 FQGNSA. This CDR3 region has 13 residues. Here immunoSEQ multiplex PCR was the method, and the copy in TCRdb shows in-frame clones only, minus some. The data show roughly 56,000 clones, 91% seen once. The rearrangement links TRBV7-2 to TRBJ1-4; possible D gene TRBD1, 6 bases. This clonotype was sampled from a female donor in good health, enrolled as a control in a pregnancy study. Sequenced here: CD4+ T cells from peripheral blood mononuclear cells, sampled after pregnancy. The CDR3, as DNA: TGTGCCAGCAGCTTAAACAGGGCGGAAAAACTGTTTTTT. Protein sequence: CASSLNRAEKLFF.